This T cell receptor beta chain was captured in a study of cytomegalovirus exposure and HLA in healthy donors. Study-level points and caveats: TCR beta V- and J-gene trimming was later associated with a missense DCLRE1C variant. Later analysis suggested links between common viral pathogens and several top significant clusters.

With regard to this clone: Its antigen is still unknown.

V was cut by 4 bases and J by 8 bases, with 18 bases left in between. The CDR3 loop spans 14 amino acids. Germline-derived CDR1 and CDR2 are SGHRS and YFSETQ. Primers for the PCR totalled 60 Vbeta and 13 Jbeta. This table comes from immunoSEQ multiplex PCR, and its TCRdb copy is limited to in-frame clones, with some not included. The sample lists approximately 70,000 clones; roughly 72% were seen once. Sample: PBMCs. The chain carries TRBV5-1 and TRBJ1-2; perhaps TRBD1 as D (5 bases). This clonotype was obtained from a man aged 45-60 years in good health and CMV-seronegative. The CDR3 protein is CASSISPGGRGYTF. The CDR3 DNA sequence: TGCGCCAGCAGCATTTCCCCCGGGGGTAGAGGCTACACCTTC. The full variable domain, completed using reference TRBV5-1 and TRBJ1-2, is KAGVTQTPRYLIKTRGQQVTLSCSPISGHRSVSWYQQTPGQGLQFLFEYFSETQRNKGNFPGRFSGRQFSNSRSEMNVSTLELGDSALYLCASSISPGGRGYTFGSGTRLTVV.